This TCR beta chain was found in a study of yellow fever vaccine responses in identical twins. Whole-study results and caveats: Reported findings indicate that twins' vaccine T cell responses seemed partially convergent, partially personalized.

This clonotype has just one count. Its antigen is currently unknown. Per germline, CDR1 MNHEY and CDR2 SVGEGT. The CDR3 length is 16 residues. The ends were cut back, 0 bases at V and 4 bases at J, with 16 bases in the middle. In TCRdb, the RT-PCR reads were re-called with MiXCR into one record per CDR3 protein. This sample yields under 25,000 distinct CDR3 sequences, of which around three quarters are seen a single time; about 2.4% belongs to the top ten. The receptor was isolated from a woman aged 18-29 years who received the yellow fever vaccine. The chain has TRBV6-2 or TRBV6-3 and TRBJ2-7; D is undetermined. Sequenced here: T cells from blood (PBMCs), unsorted or a sorted subset (not recorded which), sampled before or after yellow fever vaccination (not recorded which). The CDR3 loop reads CASSYSVFPFMYEQYF. The DNA for the CDR3 is TGTGCCAGCAGTTACTCCGTTTTTCCTTTTATGTACGAGCAGTACTTC.